The rows below give T cell receptor beta chains drawn from one sample of a study of patients and donors after allogeneic stem cell transplantation. MiXCR, applied by TCRdb to the RT-PCR reads, yields one record per CDR3 protein. The sample lists approximately 170,000 distinct CDR3 sequences, roughly 24% occurring once. The material sequenced was blood, either unsorted or a sorted T cell fraction (not recorded which). These TCRs come from a human donor who was either an allogeneic HSCT recipient or a stem cell or donor lymphocyte infusion donor (not recorded which). It is not recorded whose cells these are; they may come from a transplant donor. Both conserved end residues are part of each CDR3. A D gene is named only where the DNA matches it firmly. The listing skips clone size in some rows; elsewhere it reads once, few, many or a size class.

few	TRBV20-1	TRBJ2-2	-	CSANRDTTGELFF	TGCAGTGCTAATCGGGACACCACGGGGGAGCTGTTTTTT
-	TRBV12-3/TRBV12-4	TRBJ2-5	-	CASTLGETQYF	TGTGCCAGCACTTTAGGGGAGACCCAGTACTTC
-	TRBV15	TRBJ2-2	TRBD1	CATKIGQGNTGELFF	TGTGCCACCAAGATAGGACAGGGGAACACCGGGGAGCTGTTTTTT
-	TRBV7-3	TRBJ2-3	-	CASSLTREITDTQYF	TGTGCCAGCAGCTTAACCCGGGAGATCACAGATACGCAGTATTTT
-	TRBV12-3/TRBV12-4	TRBJ1-1	TRBD1	CASSPGQTNTEAFF	TGTGCCAGCAGTCCGGGACAGACGAACACTGAAGCTTTCTTT
-	TRBV7-3	TRBJ1-2	TRBD1	CASSPPLGTGKANYGYTF	TGTGCCAGCAGCCCTCCGCTCGGGACAGGGAAGGCTAACTATGGCTACACCTTC
-	TRBV5-1	TRBJ1-1	TRBD1	CASSLSQDRATVEAFF	TGCGCCAGCAGCTTGAGCCAGGACAGGGCTACGGTGGAAGCTTTCTTT
-	TRBV29-1	TRBJ2-1	-	CSDHHAGNEQFF	TGCAGCGACCACCATGCGGGGAATGAGCAGTTCTTC
-	TRBV5-5	TRBJ1-2	-	CASSSGDGLSYGYTF	TGTGCCAGCAGCTCGGGGGACGGACTCTCGTATGGCTACACCTTC
once	TRBV10-3	TRBJ1-2	-	CAISESERYYGYSF	TGTGCCATCAGTGAGTCGGAGCGTTACTATGGCTACAGCTTC
-	TRBV27	TRBJ2-7	-	CASSSRSRDILSYEQYF	TGTGCCAGCAGTTCCAGATCCCGGGACATCCTCTCCTACGAGCAGTACTTC
-	TRBV5-1	TRBJ2-1	-	CASSLDRYNEQFF	TGCGCCAGCAGCTTGGACAGGTACAATGAGCAGTTCTTC
once	TRBV4-2	TRBJ2-7	-	CASSPPTAYEQYF	TGTGCCAGCAGCCCCCCCACTGCCTACGAGCAGTACTTC
few	TRBV3-1	TRBJ2-2	-	CASSQVQVTGELFF	TGTGCCAGCAGCCAAGTACAGGTCACCGGGGAGCTGTTTTTT
few	TRBV20-1	TRBJ1-2	-	CSALDTVYGYTF	TGCAGTGCTCTGGACACCGTCTATGGCTACACCTTC
-	TRBV5-1	TRBJ2-7	-	CASSLLGEVWEQYF	TGCGCCAGCAGCTTGCTGGGGGAGGTTTGGGAGCAGTACTTC